Listed below are T cell receptor beta chains from one sample, sequenced in a study of sequential checkpoint blockade in melanoma. Clones were sequenced by immunoSEQ multiplex PCR, and TCRdb holds only the in-frame ones, with some missing. In the table there are over 8,000 clones, roughly 80% of which are singletons. Sequenced material: CD8+ T cells sorted from blood (inferred from file names), taken from a patient given nivolumab and ipilimumab in sequence. These receptors all come from a human donor with melanoma. CDR3s include the opening cysteine and the closing phenylalanine or tryptophan. A D gene is named only where the DNA matches it firmly. Size is omitted from some rows. Given values are once, few, many or a class for expanded clones.

J gene: TRBJ1-2; clone size: once; D gene: TRBD1; V gene: TRBV29-1; CDR3 DNA: TGCAGCTTTTACCGGGACAGCGATGGCTACACCTTC; CDR3 protein: CSFYRDSDGYTF
J gene: TRBJ2-3; clone size: .; D gene: TRBD2; V gene: TRBV19; CDR3 DNA: TGTGCCAGTTGGGATAGCGGGAGGAGCACAGATACGCAGTATTTT; CDR3 protein: CASWDSGRSTDTQYF
J gene: TRBJ2-7; clone size: .; D gene: .; V gene: TRBV7-6; CDR3 DNA: TGTGCCAGCAGCCCCGGCCCTAACTACGATCAGTACTTC; CDR3 protein: CASSPGPNYDQYF
J gene: TRBJ2-3; clone size: .; D gene: TRBD2; V gene: TRBV27; CDR3 DNA: TGTGCCAGCAGTCAGGGACTAGCGGGAGATATGCCAGATACGCAGTATTTT; CDR3 protein: CASSQGLAGDMPDTQYF
J gene: TRBJ2-7; clone size: once; D gene: .; V gene: TRBV28; CDR3 DNA: TGTGCCAGCAGTTTGTATTCTAGCGAAAGCTCCTACGAGCAGTACTTC; CDR3 protein: CASSLYSSESSYEQYF
J gene: TRBJ2-1; clone size: medium-sized; D gene: TRBD2; V gene: TRBV5-8; CDR3 DNA: TGTGCCAGCAGCTTGGTTACGGGACTAGCTACCAATGAGCAGTTCTTC; CDR3 protein: CASSLVTGLATNEQFF
J gene: TRBJ2-1; clone size: once; D gene: .; V gene: TRBV30; CDR3 DNA: TGTGCCTCTTCGGACAGCTCACCCTACAATGAGCAGTTCTTC; CDR3 protein: CASSDSSPYNEQFF
J gene: TRBJ2-1; clone size: .; D gene: .; V gene: TRBV7-7; CDR3 DNA: TGTGCTAGCAGCCCGTGGGCAGGATCTAACAATGAGCAGTTCTTC; CDR3 protein: CASSPWAGSNNEQFF
J gene: TRBJ1-2; clone size: .; D gene: TRBD1; V gene: TRBV29-1; CDR3 DNA: TGCAGCGTTGAAGAATTTGGACAGGGGCTATATCAGTTGGGCTACACCTTC; CDR3 protein: CSVEEFGQGLYQLGYTF
J gene: TRBJ2-1; clone size: .; D gene: .; V gene: TRBV28; CDR3 DNA: TGTGCCAGCAGTTTTCGAGGTATGGCGGACAATGAGCAGTTCTTC; CDR3 protein: CASSFRGMADNEQFF
J gene: TRBJ2-3; clone size: .; D gene: TRBD2; V gene: TRBV6-5; CDR3 DNA: TGTGCCAGCAGTTACCCGGGAGGAACAGATACGCAGTATTTT; CDR3 protein: CASSYPGGTDTQYF
J gene: TRBJ2-1; clone size: .; D gene: .; V gene: TRBV6-1; CDR3 DNA: TGTGCCAGCATTGTAGCGGTAAGGGAGGGGGTAGACAATGAGCAGTTCTTC; CDR3 protein: CASIVAVREGVDNEQFF
J gene: TRBJ2-1; clone size: .; D gene: .; V gene: TRBV27; CDR3 DNA: TGTGCCAGCAGTTTATCGTCTAGCAATGAGCAGTTCTTC; CDR3 protein: CASSLSSSNEQFF
J gene: TRBJ1-2; clone size: .; D gene: TRBD1; V gene: TRBV5-4; CDR3 DNA: TGTGCCAGCAGCTTGGAGAGGCTGGGACAGGCGGGAAACTTC; CDR3 protein: CASSLERLGQAGNF
J gene: TRBJ2-1; clone size: .; D gene: TRBD2; V gene: TRBV29-1; CDR3 DNA: TGCAGCGTTCGCCTAGCGGGGTACAATGAGCAGTTCTTC; CDR3 protein: CSVRLAGYNEQFF
J gene: TRBJ1-5; clone size: .; D gene: .; V gene: TRBV10-3; CDR3 DNA: TGTGCCATCAGTGAGTCGGGGCAGGGGAGTGAGGCCCAGCATTTT; CDR3 protein: CAISESGQGSEAQHF
J gene: TRBJ2-1; clone size: .; D gene: TRBD2; V gene: TRBV4-1; CDR3 DNA: TGCGCCAGCAGCCACCCAACCGGGACTAGCGGGGGGGCGGGGTACAATGAGCAGTTCTTC; CDR3 protein: CASSHPTGTSGGAGYNEQFF
J gene: TRBJ2-3; clone size: once; D gene: TRBD2; V gene: TRBV2; CDR3 DNA: TGTGCCAGCTCGTCTCTCGCTAGCGGGATAGATACGCAGTATTTT; CDR3 protein: CASSSLASGIDTQYF